This T cell receptor beta chain appears in the sequencing data of a study of OX40 agonist ivuxolimab in advanced cancers. Study observations and caveats: Doses of 0.1 to 3.0 mg/kg were accompanied by clonal expansion of CD4+ and CD8+ blood T cells by week 6. At 0.1-3.0 mg/kg, partial responders had clonal expansion among the lowest observed.

Some clones are missing from TCRdb's copy, which holds only in-frame ones; the method was immunoSEQ multiplex PCR. The sample includes more than 20,000 clones, roughly 88% seen only once; the top ten take approximately 10%. Any history of autoimmune disease or systemic immunosuppression disqualified patients. V gave up 8 bases and J gave up 5 bases, with 9 bases separating them. The CDR3 sequence is 11 residues long. Germline V CDR1 and CDR2: KGHSH, LQKENI. Regarding this clone: Its target is not known.

The genes are TRBV18 and TRBJ1-1; possibly TRBD1 for D (5 bases). The receptor was isolated from an adult with an advanced solid tumor such as melanoma, head and neck, liver or kidney cancer. Sequenced here: CD4+ or CD8+ T cells sorted from blood, sampled in a trial of the OX40 agonist ivuxolimab. The CDR3 protein is CASLGGTEAFF. The CDR3, as DNA: TGTGCCAGCCTGGGGGGGACTGAAGCTTTCTTT.